A selection of T cell receptor beta chains follows, all from one sample in a study of cytomegalovirus exposure and HLA in healthy donors. The assay was immunoSEQ multiplex PCR, and TCRdb's table has in-frame clones only and misses some. The data show over 150,000 clones, 80% to 90% seen once. The sequenced material came from PBMCs. These receptors were collected from a man aged 45-60 years in good health and CMV-seropositive. Both conserved end residues are part of each CDR3. D genes are given only for firm matches. Not every row has a clone size; where given, it reads once, few, many or a size class.

J: TRBJ1-2; V: TRBV28; size: once; D: TRBD1; DNA: TGTGCCAGCAGCTCAGCAGGGGGACAGCGGGGCTACACCTTC; CDR3: CASSSAGGQRGYTF
J: TRBJ2-1; V: TRBV11-1; size: few; D: TRBD2; DNA: TGTGCCAGCAGCTTAATAGCGGGATCCCAGGGTGGAAATGAGCAGTTCTTC; CDR3: CASSLIAGSQGGNEQFF
J: TRBJ1-4; V: TRBV6-5; size: NA; D: TRBD1; DNA: TGTGCCAGCAGTCCCGACAGGGGGCCTGAAAAACTGTTTTTT; CDR3: CASSPDRGPEKLFF
J: TRBJ2-7; V: TRBV19; size: NA; D: TRBD1; DNA: TGTGCCAGTAACGTCCGGACAGGGTTAAACGAGCAGTACTTC; CDR3: CASNVRTGLNEQYF
J: TRBJ2-1; V: TRBV29-1; size: NA; D: NA; DNA: TGCAGCGGGCGGGCCTACAATGAGCAGTTCTTC; CDR3: CSGRAYNEQFF
J: TRBJ2-7; V: TRBV7-9; size: NA; D: NA; DNA: TGTGCCAGCAGGGACAATGGGGGGGGGCTCCGGGAGCAGTACTTC; CDR3: CASRDNGGGLREQYF
J: TRBJ2-2; V: TRBV7-2; size: NA; D: NA; DNA: TGTGCCAGCAGCCCCCCGGTGGGGGAGCTGTTTTTT; CDR3: CASSPPVGELFF
J: TRBJ1-1; V: TRBV10-3; size: NA; D: TRBD1; DNA: TGTGCCATCAGTGAGTCGAATAGGGGGCAGAGTCGGAACACTGAAGCTTTCTTT; CDR3: CAISESNRGQSRNTEAFF
J: TRBJ2-1; V: TRBV11-3; size: NA; D: NA; DNA: TGTGCCAGCAGCTTAGACAGGTACAATGAGCAGTTCTTC; CDR3: CASSLDRYNEQFF
J: TRBJ1-1; V: TRBV9; size: NA; D: NA; DNA: TGTGCCAGCAGCATCAGGGGTTCCATGGACACTGAAGCTTTCTTT; CDR3: CASSIRGSMDTEAFF
J: TRBJ2-7; V: TRBV7-2; size: NA; D: TRBD2; DNA: TGTGCCAGCAGCTCGAGCGGGAGGGCCTACGAGCAGTACTTC; CDR3: CASSSSGRAYEQYF
J: TRBJ2-7; V: TRBV5-1; size: NA; D: TRBD2; DNA: TGCGCCAGCAGCTTGGTGGGGACTAGGAACGAGCAGTACTTC; CDR3: CASSLVGTRNEQYF
J: TRBJ1-1; V: TRBV4-1; size: NA; D: NA; DNA: TGCGCCAGCAGCCAGGCGGGGGTCACTGAAGCTTTCTTT; CDR3: CASSQAGVTEAFF
J: TRBJ1-2; V: TRBV7-9; size: NA; D: TRBD1; DNA: TGTGCCAGCAGCTCGCCGGGACAGGGAATAATTGGCTACACCTTC; CDR3: CASSSPGQGIIGYTF
J: TRBJ2-2; V: TRBV13; size: NA; D: TRBD1; DNA: TGTGCCAGCAGCACACGGACAGGGCTCACCGGGGAGCTGTTTTTT; CDR3: CASSTRTGLTGELFF
J: TRBJ1-5; V: TRBV6-6; size: NA; D: TRBD1; DNA: TGTGCCAGCAGTTATAGGAGGGGGCAGGGAAATCAGCCCCAGCATTTT; CDR3: CASSYRRGQGNQPQHF
J: TRBJ2-3; V: TRBV5-6; size: NA; D: TRBD2; DNA: TGTGCCAGCAGCGAGGGACTAGCGGGGGGGCTGACAGATACGCAGTATTTT; CDR3: CASSEGLAGGLTDTQYF
J: TRBJ2-7; V: TRBV7-2; size: NA; D: NA; DNA: TGTGCCAGCAGCTTGGCCTCGGGCAGGGTCAGGCTCGAGCAGTACTTC; CDR3: CASSLASGRVRLEQYF
J: TRBJ2-1; V: TRBV18; size: NA; D: TRBD1; DNA: TGTGCCAGCTCACCAAACCGGGACAGGGGGGTCAATGAGCAGTTCTTC; CDR3: CASSPNRDRGVNEQFF
J: TRBJ2-1; V: TRBV6-5; size: once; D: TRBD1; DNA: TGTGCCAGCAGTAACCGGCTTACAGGGGATAATGAGCAGTTCTTC; CDR3: CASSNRLTGDNEQFF
J: TRBJ2-3; V: TRBV4-3; size: few; D: NA; DNA: TGCGCCAGCAGCCAAGAAGGGGTAAAAAGCACAGATACGCAGTATTTT; CDR3: CASSQEGVKSTDTQYF
J: TRBJ1-1; V: TRBV6-1; size: few; D: TRBD1; DNA: TGTGCCAGCAGTGACCCACAGGGGGGTAACACTGAAGCTTTCTTT; CDR3: CASSDPQGGNTEAFF